This T cell receptor beta chain appears in the sequencing data of a study of breast tumors, draining lymph nodes, adjacent tissues. TCRdb reprocessed the multiplex PCR reads via MiXCR and lists one record per CDR3 protein. The sample includes more than 15,000 distinct CDR3 sequences, about 60% of them seen just once. Regarding this clonotype: The antigen is not known.

General observations from the study: Tumor repertoires ranked between lymph nodes and nontumor tissue in diversity, with V and J gene preferences. The data were judged consistent with most tumor T cells coming from lymph node and expanding in tumor.

CDR3 length: 14 residues. Trimming cost V 1 base and J 5 bases, with 9 bases left between them. Germline V lookup: CDR1 SGHTA, CDR2 FQGNSA. The sequenced sample consisted of tumor-adjacent breast tissue. The receptor was isolated from a female donor with breast cancer. Some clones in this sample may be carry-over from other donors' samples. The genes are TRBV7-2 and TRBJ2-1; D ambiguous. The CDR3 sequence is CASSLDRFNNEQFF. In DNA, the CDR3 is TGTGCCAGCAGCTTAGATCGCTTCAACAATGAGCAGTTCTTC.